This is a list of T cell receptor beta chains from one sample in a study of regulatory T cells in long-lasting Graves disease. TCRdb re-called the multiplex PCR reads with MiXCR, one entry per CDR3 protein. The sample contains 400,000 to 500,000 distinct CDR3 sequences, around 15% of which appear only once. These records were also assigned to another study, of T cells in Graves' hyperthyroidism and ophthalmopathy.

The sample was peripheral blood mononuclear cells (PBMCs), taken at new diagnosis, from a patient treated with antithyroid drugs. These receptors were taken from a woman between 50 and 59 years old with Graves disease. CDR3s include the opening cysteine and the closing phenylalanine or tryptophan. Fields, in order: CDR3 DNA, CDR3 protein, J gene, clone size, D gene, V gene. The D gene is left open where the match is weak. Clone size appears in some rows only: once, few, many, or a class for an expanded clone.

cdr3_nt: TGTGCCAGCAGCCCGCAGGGACAGGGGGATGGCTACACCTTC
cdr3_aa: CASSPQGQGDGYTF
j_call: TRBJ1-2
clone_size: NA
d_call: TRBD1
v_call: TRBV7-3

cdr3_nt: TGCGCCAGCAGCCCCGGGTTTGGCTACACCTTC
cdr3_aa: CASSPGFGYTF
j_call: TRBJ1-2
clone_size: few
d_call: NA
v_call: TRBV5-1

cdr3_nt: TGCAGTTCTGTTACCGGGACAGGGGGCGATGAGCAGTTCTTC
cdr3_aa: CSSVTGTGGDEQFF
j_call: TRBJ2-1
clone_size: NA
d_call: TRBD1
v_call: TRBV20-1

cdr3_nt: TGTGCCAGCAGCCAAGTCCCCCCCGCCTTTCGCACCGGGGAGCTGTTTTTT
cdr3_aa: CASSQVPPAFRTGELFF
j_call: TRBJ2-2
clone_size: NA
d_call: NA
v_call: TRBV3-1

cdr3_nt: TGTGCCAGCAGTGGAACTACAGGGGCAAGAGCTTTCTTT
cdr3_aa: CASSGTTGARAFF
j_call: TRBJ1-1
clone_size: many
d_call: TRBD1
v_call: TRBV6-1

cdr3_nt: TGCGCCAGCAGCCAAGCGGGGACAAGCTCTGGGGCCAACGTCCTGACTTTC
cdr3_aa: CASSQAGTSSGANVLTF
j_call: TRBJ2-6
clone_size: NA
d_call: NA
v_call: TRBV4-1

cdr3_nt: TGTGCCAGCAGCTGGAGAACCCACAATGAGCAGTTCTTC
cdr3_aa: CASSWRTHNEQFF
j_call: TRBJ2-1
clone_size: many
d_call: NA
v_call: TRBV7-9

cdr3_nt: TGCGCCAGCAGCATCGGGCGGGACAGGGTATCCTACGAGCAGTACTTC
cdr3_aa: CASSIGRDRVSYEQYF
j_call: TRBJ2-7
clone_size: many
d_call: TRBD1
v_call: TRBV5-1

cdr3_nt: TGTGCCGCTCGGATGGCGTCCTTAGGGACCGGGGAGCTGTTTTTT
cdr3_aa: CAARMASLGTGELFF
j_call: TRBJ2-2
clone_size: NA
d_call: NA
v_call: TRBV7-9

cdr3_nt: TGTGCCAGCAGTTCGGACGACCGGGACAGGGGGCCCCAGCCCCAGCATTTT
cdr3_aa: CASSSDDRDRGPQPQHF
j_call: TRBJ1-5
clone_size: many
d_call: TRBD1
v_call: TRBV28

cdr3_nt: TGCGCCAGCAGCCCTAGCGGGATACCGTCCGAGCAGTACTTC
cdr3_aa: CASSPSGIPSEQYF
j_call: TRBJ2-7
clone_size: NA
d_call: TRBD2
v_call: TRBV4-1

cdr3_nt: TGTGCCAGCAGTTTCCAGGGGGTGAACACCGGGGAGCTGTTTTTT
cdr3_aa: CASSFQGVNTGELFF
j_call: TRBJ2-2
clone_size: many
d_call: TRBD1
v_call: TRBV2

cdr3_nt: TGTGCCAGCAGCTCGGCGACAGGGTTGAGCAATCAGCCCCAGCATTTT
cdr3_aa: CASSSATGLSNQPQHF
j_call: TRBJ1-5
clone_size: few
d_call: TRBD1
v_call: TRBV7-9

cdr3_nt: TGTGCCAGTAGTACGAGACAGGGGGCGGGGGAGACCCAGTACTTC
cdr3_aa: CASSTRQGAGETQYF
j_call: TRBJ2-5
clone_size: few
d_call: TRBD1
v_call: TRBV19

cdr3_nt: TGTGCCAGCAGCCTGGACTTATCTAACTATGGCTACACCTTC
cdr3_aa: CASSLDLSNYGYTF
j_call: TRBJ1-2
clone_size: many
d_call: NA
v_call: TRBV7-2

cdr3_nt: TGTGCCAGCCTAGAAAGCGGGAGAGAGGAGCAGTTCTTC
cdr3_aa: CASLESGREEQFF
j_call: TRBJ2-1
clone_size: few
d_call: TRBD2
v_call: TRBV6-2/TRBV6-3

cdr3_nt: TGTGCCATCAGTGAAATTCAAGAGACCCAGTACTTC
cdr3_aa: CAISEIQETQYF
j_call: TRBJ2-5
clone_size: NA
d_call: NA
v_call: TRBV10-3

cdr3_nt: TGTGCCAGCACTCGTTCCGGGACTAGCGCTAACAATGAGCAGTTCTTC
cdr3_aa: CASTRSGTSANNEQFF
j_call: TRBJ2-1
clone_size: many
d_call: TRBD2
v_call: TRBV28

cdr3_nt: TGTGCCAGCGATCACGGGACAGGGCCGGGGGGCACTGAAGCTTTCTTT
cdr3_aa: CASDHGTGPGGTEAFF
j_call: TRBJ1-1
clone_size: few
d_call: TRBD1
v_call: TRBV28

cdr3_nt: TGTGCCAGTACACAGGGGAGGGACTACGAGCAGTACTTC
cdr3_aa: CASTQGRDYEQYF
j_call: TRBJ2-7
clone_size: many
d_call: NA
v_call: TRBV7-8

cdr3_nt: TGTGCCAGCAGACGGGCGGGAGTTGGGACCGGGGAGCTGTTTTTT
cdr3_aa: CASRRAGVGTGELFF
j_call: TRBJ2-2
clone_size: many
d_call: TRBD2
v_call: TRBV28